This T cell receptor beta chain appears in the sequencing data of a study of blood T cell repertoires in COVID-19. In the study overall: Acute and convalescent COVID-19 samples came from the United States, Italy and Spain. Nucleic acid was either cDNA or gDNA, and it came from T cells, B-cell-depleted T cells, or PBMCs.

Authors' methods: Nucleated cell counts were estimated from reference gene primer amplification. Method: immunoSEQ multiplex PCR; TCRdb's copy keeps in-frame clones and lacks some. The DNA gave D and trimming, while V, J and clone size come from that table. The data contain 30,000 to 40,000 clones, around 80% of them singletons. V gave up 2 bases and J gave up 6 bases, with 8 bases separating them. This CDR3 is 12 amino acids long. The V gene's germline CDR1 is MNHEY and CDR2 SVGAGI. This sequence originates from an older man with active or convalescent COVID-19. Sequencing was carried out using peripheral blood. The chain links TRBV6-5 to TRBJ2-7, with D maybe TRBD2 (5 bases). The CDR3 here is CASSYEGSEQYF. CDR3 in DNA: TGTGCCAGCAGTTACGAGGGCTCCGAGCAGTACTTC.